This T cell receptor beta chain was captured by sequencing in a study of graft-versus-host responses after intestinal transplantation. Study information: Anti-thymocyte globulin induction preceded two to three years of tacrolimus and steroid maintenance in all recipients.

Intraepithelial lymphocytes and lamina propria lymphocytes were released through processing of graft tissue. The CDR3 length is 15 residues. V trimming: 3 bases; J trimming: 6 bases; junction bases outside the gene matches: 7. From germline, CDR1 is MNHEY and CDR2 SMNVEV (reference sequence). Data came from immunoSEQ multiplex PCR; TCRdb stores just in-frame clones and leaves some out. The data show around 37,000 clones, roughly 87% seen once. The receptor was isolated from a human patient who received an intestinal transplant, so some T cells may come from the graft donor. The material was ileum tissue, obtained less than 210 days after intestinal transplant. The V call is TRBV27, the J call TRBJ2-3, with 9 bases aligning to TRBD2. CDR3 in DNA: TGTGCCAGCAGTTTCGTTGCGGGAGGGCGGGATACGCAGTATTTT. The encoded protein is CASSFVAGGRDTQYF.